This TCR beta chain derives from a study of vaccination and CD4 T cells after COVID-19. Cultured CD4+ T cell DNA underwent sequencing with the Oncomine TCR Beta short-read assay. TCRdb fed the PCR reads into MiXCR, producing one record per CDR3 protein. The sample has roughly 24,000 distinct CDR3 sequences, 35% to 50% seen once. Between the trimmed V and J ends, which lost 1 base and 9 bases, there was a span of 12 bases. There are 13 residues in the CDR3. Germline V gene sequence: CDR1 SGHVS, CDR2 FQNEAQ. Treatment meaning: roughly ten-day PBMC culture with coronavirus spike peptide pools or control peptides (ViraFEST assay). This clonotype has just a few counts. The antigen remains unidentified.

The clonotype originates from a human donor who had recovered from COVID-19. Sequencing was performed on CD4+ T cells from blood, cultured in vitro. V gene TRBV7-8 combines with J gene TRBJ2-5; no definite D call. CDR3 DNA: TGTGCCAGCAGCTTAGATAGTTCGGTATCCCAGTACTTC. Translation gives CASSLDSSVSQYF.